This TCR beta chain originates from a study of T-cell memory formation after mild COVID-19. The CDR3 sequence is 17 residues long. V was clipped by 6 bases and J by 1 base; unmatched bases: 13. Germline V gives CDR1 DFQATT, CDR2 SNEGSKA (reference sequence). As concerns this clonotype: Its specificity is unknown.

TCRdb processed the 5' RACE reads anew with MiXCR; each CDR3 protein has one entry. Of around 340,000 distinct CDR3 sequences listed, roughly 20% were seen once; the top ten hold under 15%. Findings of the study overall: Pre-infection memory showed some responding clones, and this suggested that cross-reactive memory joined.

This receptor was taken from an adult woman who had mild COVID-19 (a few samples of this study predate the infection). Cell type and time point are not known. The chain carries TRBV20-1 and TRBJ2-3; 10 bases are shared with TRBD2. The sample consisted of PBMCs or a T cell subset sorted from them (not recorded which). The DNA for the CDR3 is TGCAGTGCAAGCCAACTACGCGGACTAGCGGGCACAGATACGCAGTATTTT. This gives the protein CSASQLRGLAGTDTQYF.